The source of this TCR beta chain is a study of blood T cell repertoires in COVID-19. Clones were sequenced by immunoSEQ multiplex PCR, and TCRdb holds only the in-frame ones, with some missing. This table holds roughly 150,000 clones, more than 85% found once. This clone was detected only once. J lost 7 bases, V lost 4 bases, and 10 bases had no gene match. Germline assignment: CDR1 SNHLY and CDR2 FYNNEI. The CDR3 covers 16 residues. This receptor was obtained from a man between 60 and 75 years old with active or convalescent COVID-19. The chain employs TRBV2 and TRBJ2-5; 12 positions agree with TRBD2. Sequencing was carried out using peripheral blood. The CDR3, as DNA: TGTGCCAGCAGTGCCCGGACTAGCGGGGAGGGGGGGACCCAGTACTTC. It is translated as CASSARTSGEGGTQYF.